This is a list of T cell receptor beta chains from one sample in a study of T cells expressing NK-cell markers. TCRdb derives one entry per CDR3 protein from the 5' RACE reads, leaving out DNA. In all, the sample yields roughly 350,000 distinct CDR3 sequences. Specimen: blood T cells: a sorted CD56 or NKG2C T cell subset, CD4+ or CD8+ T cells, or bulk PBMC T cells (not recorded which). These receptors all come from a man aged 18-75 years in good health. CDR3s include the opening cysteine and the closing phenylalanine or tryptophan. Fields, in order: J gene, V gene, CDR3 protein.

J: TRBJ2-7; V: TRBV28; CDR3: CASRVGTVSYEQYF
J: TRBJ2-1; V: TRBV5-4; CDR3: CASGLSGGTLNEQFF
J: TRBJ1-2; V: TRBV7-9; CDR3: CASSRGTAYGYTF
J: TRBJ2-3; V: TRBV6-1; CDR3: CASSAAARSDF
J: TRBJ1-5; V: TRBV28; CDR3: CASTSGGPNQPQHF
J: TRBJ1-5; V: TRBV12-3/TRBV12-4; CDR3: CASSRLRLGQIDQPQHF
J: TRBJ2-7; V: TRBV4-2; CDR3: CASSQGGGSSYEQYF
J: TRBJ2-7; V: TRBV12-3/TRBV12-4; CDR3: CASSMSRRGYEQYF
J: TRBJ2-7; V: TRBV11-2; CDR3: CASKTSSGAYEQYF
J: TRBJ1-2; V: TRBV29-1; CDR3: CSVGKGDGYTF
J: TRBJ1-2; V: TRBV11-2; CDR3: CATRGTGNYGYTF
J: TRBJ1-1; V: TRBV9; CDR3: CASTKAPDRGFEEAFF
J: TRBJ2-5; V: TRBV5-1; CDR3: CASSQAPGGETQYF
J: TRBJ2-7; V: TRBV11-2; CDR3: CASSFHGNEQYF
J: TRBJ2-7; V: TRBV20-1; CDR3: CSARDRWRMIYEQYF
J: TRBJ2-7; V: TRBV6-1; CDR3: CASSENGWNGREQYF
J: TRBJ2-7; V: TRBV18; CDR3: CASSPPWQGGSYEQYF
J: TRBJ2-7; V: TRBV5-4; CDR3: CASSSVRQGIERGSSYEQYF
J: TRBJ1-5; V: TRBV27; CDR3: CASTTGDGQPQHF
J: TRBJ2-7; V: TRBV24-1; CDR3: CATSQEGTNSYEQYF
J: TRBJ2-2; V: TRBV12-3/TRBV12-4; CDR3: CASSLAPRETNTGELFF
J: TRBJ1-6; V: TRBV29-1; CDR3: CSVETVRGYVCNSPLHF
J: TRBJ1-4; V: TRBV11-2; CDR3: CASSLVRAPNEKLFF
J: TRBJ2-5; V: TRBV11-2; CDR3: CASSRRTSEETQYF
J: TRBJ2-1; V: TRBV4-2; CDR3: CASSQDLAFSYNEQFF
J: TRBJ2-1; V: TRBV20-1; CDR3: CSARGRVGIGNEQFF
J: TRBJ1-1; V: TRBV30; CDR3: CAWKGESGEAFF
J: TRBJ1-6; V: TRBV20-1; CDR3: CSARVGGNFSPLHF
J: TRBJ1-4; V: TRBV29-1; CDR3: CSALRGGATNEKLFF
J: TRBJ2-1; V: TRBV27; CDR3: CASRNPGTGLVNEQFF
J: TRBJ1-5; V: TRBV6-5; CDR3: CASRKTGGNQPQHF
J: TRBJ2-5; V: TRBV3-1; CDR3: CASSPGLADTQETQYF
J: TRBJ2-2; V: TRBV12-3/TRBV12-4; CDR3: CASSLVLTAVPGELFF
J: TRBJ2-5; V: TRBV18; CDR3: CASSSSGEIKTQYF
J: TRBJ2-1; V: TRBV27; CDR3: CASSPTEGVSYNEQFF
J: TRBJ2-1; V: TRBV29-1; CDR3: CSVESDRAEKFF
J: TRBJ1-4; V: TRBV19; CDR3: CASSTIRGEKLFF
J: TRBJ2-7; V: TRBV19; CDR3: CASSIGPAGYYEQYF
J: TRBJ2-1; V: TRBV6-6; CDR3: CASSPDSLRNFF
J: TRBJ1-3; V: TRBV28; CDR3: CASSFGGNSGNTIYF
J: TRBJ2-2; V: TRBV6-1; CDR3: CASKGDLSGELFF
J: TRBJ1-6; V: TRBV5-1; CDR3: CASSPQGTGNSPLHF
J: TRBJ2-2; V: TRBV7-3; CDR3: CASSSLGRGRMTGELFF
J: TRBJ1-1; V: TRBV7-9; CDR3: CASSPWGQLNTEAFF
J: TRBJ2-2; V: TRBV9; CDR3: CASSFGLAETGELFF
J: TRBJ1-2; V: TRBV3-1; CDR3: CASSQLKQGGGGYTF
J: TRBJ2-3; V: TRBV7-3; CDR3: CASSPDTGKGTDTQYF
J: TRBJ2-1; V: TRBV20-1; CDR3: CSARTLAGKIQDNEQFF
J: TRBJ2-3; V: TRBV7-9; CDR3: CASSLRRPPDTQYF
J: TRBJ2-3; V: TRBV2; CDR3: CASSEASGGAGDTQYF
J: TRBJ2-1; V: TRBV5-1; CDR3: CASSRSGDNEQFF
J: TRBJ1-1; V: TRBV19; CDR3: CASSNLGPRNTEAFF
J: TRBJ2-7; V: TRBV6-1; CDR3: CASRPRTTPYEQYF
J: TRBJ2-2; V: TRBV12-3/TRBV12-4; CDR3: CASSLQLAGTGELFF
J: TRBJ1-4; V: TRBV6-1; CDR3: CASTGTVGEKLFF
J: TRBJ2-3; V: TRBV7-3; CDR3: CASSPTITDTQYF
J: TRBJ2-7; V: TRBV7-2; CDR3: CASSPGEGQYF
J: TRBJ1-5; V: TRBV6-1; CDR3: CASKTGPVWVASQPQHF
J: TRBJ2-3; V: TRBV7-9; CDR3: CASSLAASATDTQYF
J: TRBJ1-1; V: TRBV20-1; CDR3: CSAQDINTEAFF